The clone carrying this TCR beta chain was counted many times. The entry originates in a study of T cells in Graves' hyperthyroidism and ophthalmopathy. The CDR3 regions of TCR beta were amplified from RNA transcripts. An initial round of RT-PCR targeting the TCR CDR3 relied on the HTBI primer set. TCRdb recomputed calls from the multiplex PCR reads with MiXCR, one row per CDR3 protein. The sample lists 450,000 to 700,000 distinct CDR3 sequences, 35% to 55% seen once, with roughly 20% in the top ten. Diagnoses rested on clinical symptoms, serum thyroxine and TRAb, thyroid ultrasound and orbital computed tomography. This CDR3 is 15 amino acids long. V was pared by 0 bases and J by 8 bases, with 18 bases between. CDR1 and CDR2 (germline): SGDLS, YYNGEE.

The chain links TRBV9 to TRBJ2-7; D is possibly TRBD2 (5 bases). The source of this sequence is an adult woman with Graves' disease, either hyperthyroidism or ophthalmopathy (not recorded which). Sequenced sample: peripheral blood or thyroid tissue (not recorded which). The DNA of the CDR3 is TGTGCCAGCAGCGTAGACGTCGGCGGAGGTCATCAGCAGTACTTC. It specifies CASSVDVGGGHQQYF.